The present T cell receptor beta chain was sequenced within a study of neurological immune-mediated disorders. CDR1 is SGHAT and CDR2 is FQNNGV in the germline V gene. The CDR3 totals 15 residues. Turning to this clonotype: The junction and the germline gene differ at one end; a read error may be behind it.

5'RACE employing 10-nucleotide random UMIs yielded the cDNA. TCRdb fed the 5' RACE reads into MiXCR, producing one record per CDR3 protein. The data contain 18,000 or so distinct CDR3 sequences, roughly 29% of them singletons. V gene TRBV11-2 combines with J gene TRBJ2-3, with a tentative D call TRBD2 (5 bases). The sequenced sample was PBMCs. The clonotype comes from a man aged 50 to 60 with HTLV-1-associated myelopathy (HAM/TSP). The DNA for the CDR3 is TGTGCCAGCAACAACCTCGGGGTCAGCACAGATACACAGTATTTT. Amino acid sequence: CASNNLGVSTDTQYF.